The T cell receptor beta chain under discussion was sequenced for a study of blood T cell repertoires in COVID-19. Looking at the study overall: Nucleic acid was either cDNA or gDNA, and it came from T cells, B-cell-depleted T cells, or PBMCs.

The authors' processing: Counts of nucleated cells, estimated from reference gene primer amplification, were obtained. TCRdb's table, derived via immunoSEQ multiplex PCR, lists solely in-frame clones and lacks some. V, J and clone size reflect that table, while D and trimming were determined from the DNA. The sample holds a few hundred thousand clones, approximately 86% seen once. Looked up from germline, CDR1 is SGDLS and CDR2 is YYNGEE. The CDR3 has 16 amino acids. V lost 0 bases and J lost 4; bases outside the gene matches: 10. Participants were aged roughly 18 to 90 years, lived in over 20 US areas, and enrolled virtually.

V usage is TRBV9 and J usage is TRBJ2-7, with TRBD2 matching over 7 bases. The sequence was collected from a woman aged 40 to 49 with acute COVID-19. The specimen was PBMCs or T cells enriched from blood (not recorded which). CDR3 protein: CASSVGPGAGDYEQYF. In DNA form, the CDR3 reads TGTGCCAGCAGCGTAGGCCCTGGGGCGGGGGATTACGAGCAGTACTTC.